This T cell receptor beta chain is drawn from a study of graft-versus-host responses after intestinal transplantation. Germline CDR1 is GTSNPN and CDR2 is SVGIG (reference sequence). The CDR3 runs to 13 residues. The J segment lost 6 bases and the V segment lost 2 bases, leaving 5 bases of the junction unmatched. General observations from the study: GvH clonotypes were identified within recipient marrow, with a subset emerging first in ileum or blood.

Profiled with immunoSEQ multiplex PCR; TCRdb holds only in-frame clones, not every one. The data hold around 100,000 clones, with 90% to 95% observed a single time. Remarks on this clone: Its matching antigen is unknown.

This rearrangement joins TRBV30 to TRBJ2-5; 8 positions agree with TRBD2. The receptor's source is a human donor who was the organ donor for an intestinal transplant. The sample consisted of unstimulated CD4+ T cells sorted from spleen or lymph node cells, taken before transplant. CDR3 protein: CAWSNGGGKTQYF. The CDR3 DNA reads TGTGCCTGGAGTAACGGGGGGGGGAAGACCCAGTACTTC.